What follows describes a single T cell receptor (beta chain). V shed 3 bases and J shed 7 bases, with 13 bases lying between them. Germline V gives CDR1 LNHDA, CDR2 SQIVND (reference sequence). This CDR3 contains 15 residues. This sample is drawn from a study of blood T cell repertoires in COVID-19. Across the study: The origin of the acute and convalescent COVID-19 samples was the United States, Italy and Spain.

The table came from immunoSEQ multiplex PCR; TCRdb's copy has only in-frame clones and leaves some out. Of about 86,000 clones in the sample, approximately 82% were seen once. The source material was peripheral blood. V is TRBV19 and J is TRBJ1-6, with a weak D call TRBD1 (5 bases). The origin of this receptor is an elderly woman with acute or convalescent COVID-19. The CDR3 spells CASSIGDSINSPLHF. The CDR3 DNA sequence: TGTGCCAGTAGTATCGGAGACAGTATCAATTCACCCCTCCACTTT.